A single sample is the source of the 9 T cell receptor beta chains below, sequenced in a study of human T cells and chemical hapten exposure. Stated time point: patch test 2, 6 weeks after DPC sensitization. Treatment given: therapeutic diphenylcyclopropenone sensitization with weekly scalp DPC. TCRdb reprocessed the RACE reads with MiXCR, giving one entry per CDR3 protein. The data show 80,000 to 100,000 distinct CDR3 sequences, with over 9.5% seen just once and about 5% held by the top ten. The sequenced sample was whole blood, obtained in connection with sensitization to the hapten diphenylcyclopropenone (DPC). Every receptor here comes from a woman between 50 and 59 years old with alopecia areata. Some clones in this sample may be carry-over from other donors' samples.

This clonotype was detected only a few times. The rearrangement uses TRBV29-1 and TRBJ2-7; the match to TRBD1 covers 9 bases. The CDR3 runs to 12 residues. Trimming removed 6 bases from V and 5 bases from J; junction bases left unmatched: 5. Germline V CDR1 and CDR2: SQVTM, ANQGSEA. CDR3: CSVGQGRNEQYF. CDR3 DNA: TGCAGCGTCGGACAGGGGAGAAACGAGCAGTACTTC.

This clonotype occurred many times. This chain connects TRBV2 to TRBJ2-7; D ambiguous. The CDR3 spans 12 residues. V dropped 4 bases and J dropped 1 base, with 5 bases sitting between them. Germline assignment: CDR1 SNHLY and CDR2 FYNNEI. The CDR3 nucleotides read TGTGCCAGCAGTGTGGGTTCCTACGAGCAGTACTTC. Amino acids: CASSVGSYEQYF.

This clonotype was detected ten times or more. The chain couples TRBV28 to TRBJ1-3; D unresolved. Germline CDR1 and CDR2: MDHEN and SYDVKM. V gave up 3 bases and J gave up 4 bases, with 13 bases separating them. The CDR3 covers 15 residues. This CDR3 is CASSFHTARGNTIYF. For the CDR3, the DNA is TGTGCCAGCAGTTTCCACACCGCCCGGGGAAACACCATATATTTT.

This clonotype has at least ten counts. The V gene is TRBV2, the J gene TRBJ2-3; D remains ambiguous. The CDR3 runs to 14 residues. V was cut by 2 bases and J by 7 bases, with 13 bases left in between. Per the germline V gene, CDR1 is SNHLY and CDR2 is FYNNEI. The CDR3 protein is CASSETVERNTQYF. The CDR3 nucleotides are TGTGCCAGCAGTGAAACGGTAGAGAGAAATACGCAGTATTTT.

Remarks on this clonotype: A much larger clone lies a single base off, so this may be a read error. This chain joins TRBV28 and TRBJ2-5, with 10 bases matching TRBD1. Germline CDR1 MDHEN, CDR2 SYDVKM. The CDR3 runs to 12 residues. The DNA for the CDR3 is TGTACCAGCAGTAAGACAGGGGGCGACCAGTACTTC. Amino acids: CTSSKTGGDQYF.

The chain links TRBV10-3 to TRBJ2-2; 8 bases align to TRBD2. The CDR3 has 14 residues. V lost 6 bases to trimming and J lost 3 bases; unmatched junction nucleotides: 3. Germline values: CDR1 ENHRY, CDR2 SYGVKD. CDR3 sequence (DNA): TGTGCCATCAGGCCCGGGGGGGACACCGGGGAGCTGTTTTTT. Translation: CAIRPGGDTGELFF.

The table lists this clonotype with many counts. The J gene is TRBJ2-3, the V gene TRBV7-8; TRBD1 agrees at 10 bases. The CDR3 has 15 amino acids. Trimming cost V 2 bases and J 3 bases; bases outside gene matches: 2. Germline CDR1 reads SGHVS; CDR2 reads FQNEAQ. The CDR3 protein is CASSLRGQGTDTQYF. CDR3 nucleotides: TGTGCCAGCAGCTTAAGGGGACAGGGGACAGATACGCAGTATTTT. The full variable domain, completed using reference TRBV7-8 and TRBJ2-3, is GAGVSQSPRYKVAKRGQDVALRCDPISGHVSLFWYQQALGQGPEFLTYFQNEAQLDKSGLPSDRFFAERPEGSVSTLKIQRTQQEDSAVYLCASSLRGQGTDTQYFGPGTRLTVL.

This clonotype appeared once. A much larger clone is a single base away; this may be a read error. CDR3 protein: CVSLPRQGGEQFF. DNA for the CDR3: TGTGTTAGCCTACCGAGACAGGGAGGTGAGCAGTTCTTC. The chain joins TRBV12-5 to TRBJ2-1, with D possibly being TRBD1 (7 bases). CDR3 length: 13 amino acids. Germline-derived CDR1 and CDR2 are LGHNT and FRNRAP.

This clonotype was counted only a few times. V usage is TRBV18 and J usage is TRBJ1-1, with TRBD1 matching 9 bases. CDR1 and CDR2 (germline): KGHSH, LQKENI. The CDR3 runs to 17 residues. With 1 base clipped from V and 4 bases from J, the junction kept 10 bases outside the gene matches. DNA of the CDR3: TGTGCCAGCTCACCACGTTTGGGACAGGGAGGTGGCACTGAAGCTTTCTTT. It translates to CASSPRLGQGGGTEAFF.